The clone carrying this T cell receptor beta chain was counted ten times or more. The data derive from a study of early T cells in non-severe SARS-CoV-2 infection. Whole-study context: Investigators sequenced bulk RNA drawn from unsorted whole blood, and chains remained unpaired.

The V gene end was trimmed by 8 bases and the J gene end by 2 bases; junction bases not matched to a gene: 10. This CDR3 has 14 residues. CDR1 SQVTM and CDR2 ANQGSEA come from the germline V gene. TCRdb re-derived calls from the 5' RACE reads in MiXCR, one entry per CDR3 protein. The profile shows around 30,000 distinct CDR3 sequences, less than 5% of them singletons. V is TRBV29-1 and J is TRBJ2-7; 9 nucleotides agree with TRBD2. The sequencing sample was made of whole blood. The TCR was taken from an adult who was a healthcare worker with PCR-confirmed SARS-CoV-2 infection or an uninfected control (not recorded which). CDR3 nucleotide sequence: TGCAGCCCCGTTAGGCGGGAGGGTACCTACGAGCAGTACTTC. Protein product: CSPVRREGTYEQYF.